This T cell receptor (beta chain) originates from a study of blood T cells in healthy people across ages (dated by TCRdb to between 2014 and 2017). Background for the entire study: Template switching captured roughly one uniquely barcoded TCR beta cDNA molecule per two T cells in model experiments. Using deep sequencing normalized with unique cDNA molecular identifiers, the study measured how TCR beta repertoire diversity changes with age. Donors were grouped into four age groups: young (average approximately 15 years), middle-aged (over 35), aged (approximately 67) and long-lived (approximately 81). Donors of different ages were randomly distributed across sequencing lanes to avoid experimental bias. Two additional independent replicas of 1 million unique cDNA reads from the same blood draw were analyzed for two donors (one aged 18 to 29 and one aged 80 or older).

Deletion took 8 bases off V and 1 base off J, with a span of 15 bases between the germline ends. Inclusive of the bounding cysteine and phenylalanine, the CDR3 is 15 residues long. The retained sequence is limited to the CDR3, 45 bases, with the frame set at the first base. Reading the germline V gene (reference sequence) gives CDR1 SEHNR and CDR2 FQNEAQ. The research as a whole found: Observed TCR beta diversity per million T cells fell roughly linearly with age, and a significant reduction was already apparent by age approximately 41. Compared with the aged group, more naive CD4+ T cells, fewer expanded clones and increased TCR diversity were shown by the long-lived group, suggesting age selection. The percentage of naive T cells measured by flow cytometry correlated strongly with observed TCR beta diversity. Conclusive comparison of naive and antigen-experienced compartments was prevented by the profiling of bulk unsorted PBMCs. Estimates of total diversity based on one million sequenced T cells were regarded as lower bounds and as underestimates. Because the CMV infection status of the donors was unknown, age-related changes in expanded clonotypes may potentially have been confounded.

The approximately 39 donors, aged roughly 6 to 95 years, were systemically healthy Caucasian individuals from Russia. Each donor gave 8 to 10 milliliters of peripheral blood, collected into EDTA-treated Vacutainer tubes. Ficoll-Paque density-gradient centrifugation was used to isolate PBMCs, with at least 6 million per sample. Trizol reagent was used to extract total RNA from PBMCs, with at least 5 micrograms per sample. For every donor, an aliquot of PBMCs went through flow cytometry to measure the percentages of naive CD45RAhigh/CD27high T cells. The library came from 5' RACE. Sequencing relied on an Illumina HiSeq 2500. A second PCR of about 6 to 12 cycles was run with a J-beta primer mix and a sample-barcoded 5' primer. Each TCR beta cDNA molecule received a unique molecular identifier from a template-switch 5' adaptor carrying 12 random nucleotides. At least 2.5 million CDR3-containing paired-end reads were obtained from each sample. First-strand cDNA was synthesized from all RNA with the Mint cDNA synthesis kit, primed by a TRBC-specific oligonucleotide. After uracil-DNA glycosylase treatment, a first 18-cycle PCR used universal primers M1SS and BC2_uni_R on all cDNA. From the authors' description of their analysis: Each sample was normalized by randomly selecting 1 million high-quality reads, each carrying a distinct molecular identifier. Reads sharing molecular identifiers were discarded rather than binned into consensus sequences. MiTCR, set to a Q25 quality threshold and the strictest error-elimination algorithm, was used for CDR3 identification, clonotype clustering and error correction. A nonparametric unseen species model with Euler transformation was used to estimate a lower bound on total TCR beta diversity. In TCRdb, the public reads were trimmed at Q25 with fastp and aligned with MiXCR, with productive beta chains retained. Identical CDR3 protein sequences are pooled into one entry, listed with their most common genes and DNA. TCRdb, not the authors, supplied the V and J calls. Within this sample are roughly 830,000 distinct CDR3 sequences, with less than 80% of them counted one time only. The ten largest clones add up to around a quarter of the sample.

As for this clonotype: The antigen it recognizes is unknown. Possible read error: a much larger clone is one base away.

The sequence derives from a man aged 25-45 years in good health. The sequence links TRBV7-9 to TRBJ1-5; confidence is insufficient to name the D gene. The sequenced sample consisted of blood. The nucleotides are TGTGCCAGCGGCCGGGTAGAATCGAGCAATCAGCCCCAGCATTTT. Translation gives CASGRVESSNQPQHF.